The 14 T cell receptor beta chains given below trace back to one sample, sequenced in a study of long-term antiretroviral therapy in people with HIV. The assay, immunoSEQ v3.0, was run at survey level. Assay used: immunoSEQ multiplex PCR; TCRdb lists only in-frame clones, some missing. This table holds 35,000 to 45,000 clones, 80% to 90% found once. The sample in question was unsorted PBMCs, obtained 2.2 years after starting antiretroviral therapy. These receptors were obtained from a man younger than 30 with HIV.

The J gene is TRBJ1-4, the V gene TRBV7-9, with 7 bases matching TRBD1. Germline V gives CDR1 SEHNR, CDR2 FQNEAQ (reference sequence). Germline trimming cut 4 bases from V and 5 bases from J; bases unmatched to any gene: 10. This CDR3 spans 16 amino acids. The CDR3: CASSSRQGPRNEKLFF. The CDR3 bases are TGTGCCAGCAGCTCGAGACAGGGCCCAAGAAATGAAAAACTGTTTTTT.

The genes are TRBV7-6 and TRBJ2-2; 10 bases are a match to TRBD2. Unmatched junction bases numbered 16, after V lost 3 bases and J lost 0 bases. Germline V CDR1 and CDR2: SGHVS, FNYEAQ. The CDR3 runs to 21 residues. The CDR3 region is CASSFPLISGGPDANTGELFF. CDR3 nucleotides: TGTGCCAGCAGCTTCCCCTTAATTAGCGGGGGGCCCGATGCGAACACCGGGGAGCTGTTTTTT. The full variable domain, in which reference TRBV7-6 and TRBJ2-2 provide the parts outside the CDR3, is GAGVSQSPRYKVTKRGQDVALRCDPISGHVSLYWYRQALGQGPEFLTYFNYEAQQDKSGLPNDRFSAERPEGSISTLTIQRTEQRDSAMYRCASSFPLISGGPDANTGELFFGEGSRLTVL.

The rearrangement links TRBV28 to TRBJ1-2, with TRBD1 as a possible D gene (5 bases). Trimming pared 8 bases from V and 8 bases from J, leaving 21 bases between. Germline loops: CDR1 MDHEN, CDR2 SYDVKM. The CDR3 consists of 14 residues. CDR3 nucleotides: TGTGCCAGCGCAGACCGAACAGGACTTGGGGGCTACACCTTC. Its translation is CASADRTGLGGYTF.

CDR3 amino acids: CASGTRPADNEQFF. As DNA, the CDR3 is TGTGCCAGCGGCACTAGACCCGCGGACAATGAGCAGTTCTTC. This rearrangement joins TRBV5-4 to TRBJ2-1, with a tentative D call TRBD2 (5 bases). CDR1 and CDR2 from the germline V gene are SGHNT and YYREEE (reference sequence). V dropped 7 bases and J dropped 5 bases, with 16 bases sitting between them. CDR3 size: 14 residues.

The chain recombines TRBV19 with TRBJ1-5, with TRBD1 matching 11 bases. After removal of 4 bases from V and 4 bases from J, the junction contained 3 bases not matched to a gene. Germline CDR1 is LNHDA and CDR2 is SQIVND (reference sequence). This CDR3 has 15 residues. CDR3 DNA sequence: TGTGCCAGTAGTACCGGACAGGGGGCGAATCAGCCCCAGCATTTT. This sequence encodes CASSTGQGANQPQHF.

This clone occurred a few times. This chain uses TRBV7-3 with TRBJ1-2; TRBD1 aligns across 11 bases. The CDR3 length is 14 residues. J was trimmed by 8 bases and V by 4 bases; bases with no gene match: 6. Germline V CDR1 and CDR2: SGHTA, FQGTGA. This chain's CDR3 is CASSSDRGRLGYTF. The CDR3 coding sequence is TGTGCCAGCAGCTCGGACAGGGGGCGCTTGGGCTACACCTTC.

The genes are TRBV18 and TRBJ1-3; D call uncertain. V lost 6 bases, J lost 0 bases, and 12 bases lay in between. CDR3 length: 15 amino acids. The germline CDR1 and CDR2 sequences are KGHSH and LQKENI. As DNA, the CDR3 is TGTGCCAGCTCGCCCGACGGAGACTCTGGAAACACCATATATTTT. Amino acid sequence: CASSPDGDSGNTIYF.

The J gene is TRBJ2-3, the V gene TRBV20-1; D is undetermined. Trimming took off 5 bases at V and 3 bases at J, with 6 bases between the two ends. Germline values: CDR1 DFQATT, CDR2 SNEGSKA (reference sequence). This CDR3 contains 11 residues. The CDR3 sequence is CSAPRTDTQYF. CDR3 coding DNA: TGCAGTGCTCCAAGGACAGATACGCAGTATTTT.

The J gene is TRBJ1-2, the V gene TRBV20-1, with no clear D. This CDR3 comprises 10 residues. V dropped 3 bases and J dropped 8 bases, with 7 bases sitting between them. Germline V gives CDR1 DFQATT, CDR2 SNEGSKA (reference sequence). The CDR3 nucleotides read TGCAGTGCTAGTTCCTTGGGCTACACCTTC. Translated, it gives CSASSLGYTF.

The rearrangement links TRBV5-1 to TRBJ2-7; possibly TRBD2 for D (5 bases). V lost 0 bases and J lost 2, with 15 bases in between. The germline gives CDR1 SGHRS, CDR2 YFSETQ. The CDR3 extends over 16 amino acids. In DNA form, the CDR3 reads TGCGCCAGCAGCTTGGGGCCAGCCGGGGATCCCTACGAGCAGTACTTC. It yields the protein CASSLGPAGDPYEQYF. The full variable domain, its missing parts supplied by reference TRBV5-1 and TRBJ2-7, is KAGVTQTPRYLIKTRGQQVTLSCSPISGHRSVSWYQQTPGQGLQFLFEYFSETQRNKGNFPGRFSGRQFSNSRSEMNVSTLELGDSALYLCASSLGPAGDPYEQYFGPGTRLTVT.

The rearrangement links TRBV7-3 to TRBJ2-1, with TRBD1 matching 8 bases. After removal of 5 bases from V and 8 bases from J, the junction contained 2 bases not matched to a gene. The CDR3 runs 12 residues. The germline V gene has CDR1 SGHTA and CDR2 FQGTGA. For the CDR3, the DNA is TGTGCCAGCAGCCAGACAGGGGATGAGCAGTTCTTC. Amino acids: CASSQTGDEQFF.

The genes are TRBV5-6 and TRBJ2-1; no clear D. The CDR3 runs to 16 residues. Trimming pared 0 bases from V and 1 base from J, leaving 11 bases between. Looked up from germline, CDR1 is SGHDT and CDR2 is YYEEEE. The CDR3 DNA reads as TGTGCCAGCAGCTTGGCAAGGTACGAGTCCTACAATGAGCAGTTCTTC. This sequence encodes CASSLARYESYNEQFF.

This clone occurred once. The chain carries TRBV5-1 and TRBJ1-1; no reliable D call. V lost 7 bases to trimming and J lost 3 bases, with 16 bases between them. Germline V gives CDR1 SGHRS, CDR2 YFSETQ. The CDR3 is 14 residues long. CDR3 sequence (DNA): TGCGCCAGCCGGCCCTGGTCCGGTCACACTGAAGCTTTCTTT. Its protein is CASRPWSGHTEAFF.

CDR3 bases: TGTGCCAGCAGCCCCGGGGCGTACAATGAGCAGTTCTTC. This translates into CASSPGAYNEQFF. The chain employs TRBV11-3 and TRBJ2-1; D possibly uses TRBD1 or TRBD2 (5 bases each). CDR3 size: 13 residues. CDR1 and CDR2 from the germline V gene are SGHNT and YENEEA. The V end was cut by 5 bases, the J end by 4 bases, with 9 bases between.